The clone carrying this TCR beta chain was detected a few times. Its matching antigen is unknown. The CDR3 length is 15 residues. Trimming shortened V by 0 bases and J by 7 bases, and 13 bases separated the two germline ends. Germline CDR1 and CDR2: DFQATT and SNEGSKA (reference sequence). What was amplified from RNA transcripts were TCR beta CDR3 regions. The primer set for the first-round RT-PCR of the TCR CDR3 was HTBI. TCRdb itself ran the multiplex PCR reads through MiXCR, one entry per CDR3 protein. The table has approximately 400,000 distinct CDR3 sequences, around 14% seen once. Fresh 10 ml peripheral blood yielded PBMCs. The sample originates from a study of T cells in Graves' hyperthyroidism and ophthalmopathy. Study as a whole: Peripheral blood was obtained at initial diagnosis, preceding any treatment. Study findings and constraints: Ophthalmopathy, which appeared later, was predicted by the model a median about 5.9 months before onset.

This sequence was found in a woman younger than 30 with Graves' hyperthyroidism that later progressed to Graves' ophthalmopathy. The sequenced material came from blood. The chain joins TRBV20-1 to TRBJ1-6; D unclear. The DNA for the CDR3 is TGCAGTGCTAGAGAATCGGGCGATGTAAATTCACCCCTCCACTTT. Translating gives CSARESGDVNSPLHF.